This TCR beta chain was profiled in a study of T cell responses to AZD1222 COVID-19 vaccine. The CDR3 runs to 13 residues. The germline V gene encodes CDR1 SEHNR and CDR2 FQNEAQ (reference sequence). J gave up 5 bases and V 3 bases, and 1 base lay outside the gene matches. The assay was immunoSEQ multiplex PCR, and TCRdb's table has in-frame clones only and misses some. This table has about 93,000 clones, 80% to 90% appearing once. The V gene is TRBV7-9, the J gene TRBJ1-5, with 7 bases identical to TRBD1. The TCR was taken from an adult in good health. The source material was peripheral blood, sampled on day 0 of AZD1222 vaccination. The CDR3 DNA sequence: TGTGCCAGCAGCTTCAGGGGGGATCAGCCCCAGCATTTT. It encodes CASSFRGDQPQHF.